The rows below give T cell receptor beta chains drawn from one sample of a study of cytomegalovirus exposure and HLA in healthy donors. The protocol was immunoSEQ multiplex PCR, while the TCRdb copy is restricted to in-frame clones and leaves out a portion. The profile shows tens of thousands of clones, about 70% of them singletons. The sequenced material came from PBMCs. These receptor sequences come from a woman in her 30s in good health and CMV-seronegative. CDR3s include the opening cysteine and the closing phenylalanine or tryptophan. D genes are given only for firm matches. A row's size may be missing; if present it is once, few, many or a size class.

size,V,J,D,DNA,CDR3
.,TRBV6-5,TRBJ2-7,.,TGTGCCAGCAGTTACCAACAGGGCTACGAGCAGTACTTC,CASSYQQGYEQYF
.,TRBV2,TRBJ1-4,.,TGTGCCAGCAGTGGACCGAGGGCAACTAATGAAAAACTGTTTTTT,CASSGPRATNEKLFF
.,TRBV7-2,TRBJ2-7,TRBD2,TGTGCCAGCAGCGGGACTAGCGATTACTACGAGCAGTACTTC,CASSGTSDYYEQYF
.,TRBV5-6,TRBJ2-3,.,TGTGCCAGCAGCTTGGAACTAGCCAACCCCACAGATACGCAGTATTTT,CASSLELANPTDTQYF
.,TRBV7-2,TRBJ1-6,TRBD1,TGTGCCAGCAGCCCTCAGGGACAGACAAATTCACCCCTCCACTTT,CASSPQGQTNSPLHF
once,TRBV11-3,TRBJ1-1,TRBD1,TGTGCCAGCAGCTTAGGGCTGACAGGGGGGAACACTGAAGCTTTCTTT,CASSLGLTGGNTEAFF
.,TRBV6-1,TRBJ2-2,TRBD2,TGTGCCAGCAGTGAAATCCGGGGGGAAACCGGGGAGCTGTTTTTT,CASSEIRGETGELFF
.,TRBV7-6,TRBJ1-1,.,TGTGCCAGCAGCTTACGGGGGGGAGGCACTGAAGCTTTCTTT,CASSLRGGGTEAFF
once,TRBV30,TRBJ1-6,.,TGTGCCTGGAGCCCTACGGGGGGATCACCCCTCCACTTT,CAWSPTGGSPLHF
.,TRBV7-9,TRBJ2-7,.,TGTGCCAGCAGCCAACAGGGATACGAGCAGTACTTC,CASSQQGYEQYF
.,TRBV6-1,TRBJ2-3,.,TGTGCCAGCAGTGAATCTCGGGGAGATACGCAGTATTTT,CASSESRGDTQYF
few,TRBV19,TRBJ1-1,TRBD1,TGTGCCAGTAGGGACAGGGCGGGGAACACTGAAGCTTTCTTT,CASRDRAGNTEAFF
.,TRBV9,TRBJ2-1,TRBD2,TGTGCCAGCAGCGTCAGCGGGGACTCCTACAATGAGCAGTTCTTC,CASSVSGDSYNEQFF
.,TRBV9,TRBJ2-3,.,TGTGCCAGCAGCGTTACGACAGCAGGAGATACGCAGTATTTT,CASSVTTAGDTQYF
.,TRBV4-1,TRBJ1-2,TRBD1,TGCGCCAGCAGCCAGCCGGGACAGGAGGCGCTCTATGGCTACACCTTC,CASSQPGQEALYGYTF
.,TRBV5-8,TRBJ1-2,.,TGTGCCAGCAGCCTCGGACAGAATTACTATGGCTACACCTTC,CASSLGQNYYGYTF
.,TRBV28,TRBJ2-7,TRBD2,TGTGCCAGCAGTTCCCCGGGACTAGCGGGGAGCTCCTACGAGCAGTACTTC,CASSSPGLAGSSYEQYF
.,TRBV9,TRBJ2-1,.,TGTGCCAGCAGCGTAGGATGGGGGGGCGGTAATGAGCAGTTCTTC,CASSVGWGGGNEQFF
once,TRBV21-1,TRBJ1-2,.,TGTGCCAGCACCTCCCGTGGGTGGCAGGGGGCGTTAGGCTACACCTTC,CASTSRGWQGALGYTF
.,TRBV6-5,TRBJ1-2,TRBD1,TGTGCCAGCAGGGGCAGGGGGCGAGGCTATGGCTACACCTTC,CASRGRGRGYGYTF
.,TRBV4-3,TRBJ1-2,TRBD1,TGCGCCAGCAGCCTCGGACAGGGGGCGAACTATGGCTACAACTTC,CASSLGQGANYGYNF
.,TRBV28,TRBJ2-3,TRBD2,TGTGCCAGCAGTCTCCCGGGGGGGGCTCGAGATACGCAGTATTTT,CASSLPGGARDTQYF
.,TRBV5-6,TRBJ1-2,TRBD1,TGTGCCAGCAGCTTGGACCCAGGGGGCGAAATCACCTTC,CASSLDPGGEITF
.,TRBV18,TRBJ1-6,.,TGTGCCAGCTCACTCCCCGGACAGAGGGTTTCACCCCTCCACTTT,CASSLPGQRVSPLHF
.,TRBV7-2,TRBJ2-7,TRBD1,TGTGCCAGCAGCAAGGGACAGCTTGATTTGTACGAGCAGTACTTC,CASSKGQLDLYEQYF
.,TRBV29-1,TRBJ2-5,.,TGCAGCGTTCGCGTCCATCGAAAAGAGACCCAGTACTTC,CSVRVHRKETQYF
.,TRBV11-1,TRBJ2-5,TRBD2,TGTGCCAGCAGCTTAGGACTAGCGGGAAAGACCCAGTACTTC,CASSLGLAGKTQYF
.,TRBV9,TRBJ2-1,TRBD2,TGTGCCAGCAGCACCGGGACTAGCGGGTACAATGAGCAGTTCTTC,CASSTGTSGYNEQFF
few,TRBV19,TRBJ1-3,TRBD1,TGTGCCAGTAGATCCGGGACAGGGGGCAACACCATATATTTT,CASRSGTGGNTIYF
once,TRBV27,TRBJ2-5,TRBD2,TGTGCCAGCAGTCTAAACCCTCGGACTAGCGGGGGGGCAGAGACCCAGTACTTC,CASSLNPRTSGGAETQYF
.,TRBV21-1,TRBJ2-3,.,TGTGCCAGCAGCAAAGAAATGGGGCCTACGAGGACAGATACGCAGTATTTT,CASSKEMGPTRTDTQYF
.,TRBV5-8,TRBJ1-6,TRBD1,TGTGCCAGCAGCCCCGGGACAGCCTATTCACCCCTCCACTTT,CASSPGTAYSPLHF
.,TRBV25-1,TRBJ1-4,TRBD1,TGTGCCAGCAGGCCGACAGGGACTAATGAAAAACTGTTTTTT,CASRPTGTNEKLFF
once,TRBV5-4,TRBJ2-2,TRBD1,TGTGCCAGCAGCTTGGACAGACAGGGTGGTAACGGGGAGCTGTTTTTT,CASSLDRQGGNGELFF
.,TRBV6-6,TRBJ2-3,TRBD2,TGTGCCAGCAGCAGCGCTAGCGGGGGGGCCGATACGCAGTATTTT,CASSSASGGADTQYF
once,TRBV6-1,TRBJ1-4,TRBD1,TGTGCCAGCAGTGAAGCCCCGACAGGGAATGAAAAACTGCTTTTT,CASSEAPTGNEKLLF
.,TRBV6-1,TRBJ2-2,.,TGTGCCAGCAGTGCCTCCAGGCTTTCGAACACCGGGGAGCTGTTTTTT,CASSASRLSNTGELFF
.,TRBV7-2,TRBJ1-1,.,TGTGCCAGCAGCTTAGTGCAGGGGCGCGAAGCTTTCTTT,CASSLVQGREAFF
.,TRBV5-1,TRBJ2-5,.,TGCGCCAGCAGCTTGGTGGCAGAAGAGACCCAGTACTTC,CASSLVAEETQYF
.,TRBV7-9,TRBJ2-5,TRBD1,TGTGCCAGCAGCCGGACAGGGGGAGTGGAGACCCAGTACTTC,CASSRTGGVETQYF
.,TRBV5-1,TRBJ2-3,.,TGCGCCAGCAGCCCCGGACCAGGGGATACGCAGTATTTT,CASSPGPGDTQYF
.,TRBV19,TRBJ1-2,.,TGTGCCAGTAGTATTTTGGAGGCCGACTATGGCTACACCTTC,CASSILEADYGYTF
.,TRBV19,TRBJ2-1,TRBD1,TGTGCCAGTAGTATAAGAAGACAGGGAAAAAGAGAGCAGTTCTTC,CASSIRRQGKREQFF
.,TRBV4-3,TRBJ2-7,TRBD2,TGCGCCAGCCTAGCGGGGGGACATTACGAGCAGTACTTC,CASLAGGHYEQYF
.,TRBV6-5,TRBJ1-3,.,TGTGCCAGCCACTCCTCTGGAAACACCATATATTTT,CASHSSGNTIYF
.,TRBV7-8,TRBJ1-2,TRBD1,TGTGCCAGCAGCCGGGACAGGATTAACTATGGCTACACCTTC,CASSRDRINYGYTF
.,TRBV6-5,TRBJ2-3,TRBD2,TGTGCCAGCAGTTACTCTCGGGGGGAAGGGGATACGCAGTATTTT,CASSYSRGEGDTQYF